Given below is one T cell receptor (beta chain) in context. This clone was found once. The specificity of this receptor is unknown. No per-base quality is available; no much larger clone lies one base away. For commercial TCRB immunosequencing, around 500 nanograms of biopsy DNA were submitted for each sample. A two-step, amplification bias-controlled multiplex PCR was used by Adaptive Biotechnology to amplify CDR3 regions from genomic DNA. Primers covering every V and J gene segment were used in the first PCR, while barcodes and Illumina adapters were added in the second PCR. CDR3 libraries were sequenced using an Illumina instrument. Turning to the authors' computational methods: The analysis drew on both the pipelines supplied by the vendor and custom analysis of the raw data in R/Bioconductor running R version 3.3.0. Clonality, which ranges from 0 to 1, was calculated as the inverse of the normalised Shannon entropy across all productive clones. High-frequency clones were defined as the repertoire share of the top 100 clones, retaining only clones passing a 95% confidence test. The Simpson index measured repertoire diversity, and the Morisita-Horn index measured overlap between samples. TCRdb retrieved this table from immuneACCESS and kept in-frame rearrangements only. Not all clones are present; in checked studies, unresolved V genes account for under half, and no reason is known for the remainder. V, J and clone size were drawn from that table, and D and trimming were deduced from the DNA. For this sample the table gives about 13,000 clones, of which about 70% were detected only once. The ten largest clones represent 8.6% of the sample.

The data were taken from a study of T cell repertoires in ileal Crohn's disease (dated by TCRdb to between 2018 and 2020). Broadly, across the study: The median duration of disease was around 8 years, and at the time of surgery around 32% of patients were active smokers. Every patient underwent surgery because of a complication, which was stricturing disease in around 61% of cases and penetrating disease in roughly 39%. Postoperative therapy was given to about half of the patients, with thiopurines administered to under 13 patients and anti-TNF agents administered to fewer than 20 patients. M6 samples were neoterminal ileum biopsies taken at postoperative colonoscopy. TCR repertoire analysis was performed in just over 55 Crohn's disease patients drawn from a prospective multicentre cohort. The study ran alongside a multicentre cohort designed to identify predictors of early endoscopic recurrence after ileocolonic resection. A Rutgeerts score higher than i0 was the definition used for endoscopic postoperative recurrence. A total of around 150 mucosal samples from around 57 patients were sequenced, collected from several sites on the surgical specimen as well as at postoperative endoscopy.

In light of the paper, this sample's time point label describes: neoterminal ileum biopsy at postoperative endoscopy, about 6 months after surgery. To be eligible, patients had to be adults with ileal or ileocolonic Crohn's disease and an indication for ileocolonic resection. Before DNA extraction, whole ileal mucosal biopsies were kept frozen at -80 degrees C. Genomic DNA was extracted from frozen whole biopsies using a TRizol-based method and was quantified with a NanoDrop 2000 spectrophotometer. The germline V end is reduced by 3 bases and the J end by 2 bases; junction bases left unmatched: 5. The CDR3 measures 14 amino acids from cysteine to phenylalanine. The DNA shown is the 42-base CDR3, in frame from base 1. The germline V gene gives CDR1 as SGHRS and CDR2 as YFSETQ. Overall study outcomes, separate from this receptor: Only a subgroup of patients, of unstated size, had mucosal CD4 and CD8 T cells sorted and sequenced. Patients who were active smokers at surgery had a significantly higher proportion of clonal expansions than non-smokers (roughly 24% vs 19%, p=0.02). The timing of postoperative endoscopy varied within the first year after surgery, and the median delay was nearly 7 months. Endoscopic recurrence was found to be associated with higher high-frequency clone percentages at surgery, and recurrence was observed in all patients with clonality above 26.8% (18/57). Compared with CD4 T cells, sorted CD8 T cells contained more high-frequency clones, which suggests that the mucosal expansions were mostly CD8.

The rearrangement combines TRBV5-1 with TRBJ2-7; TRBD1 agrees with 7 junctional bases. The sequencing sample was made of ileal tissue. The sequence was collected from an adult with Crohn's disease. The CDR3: CASSWGTATYEQYF. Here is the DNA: TGCGCCAGCAGCTGGGGGACAGCGACCTACGAGCAGTACTTC.